The T cell receptor (beta chain) described here comes from a study of CD8 T cells in Susac syndrome. Random-hexamer reverse transcription was applied to roughly 0.5 to 1 ug RNA. Via MiXCR, TCRdb re-called the immunoSEQ multiplex PCR reads, giving one row per CDR3 protein. The data contain tens of thousands of distinct CDR3 sequences, 90% to 95% of them seen just once; the ten biggest clones take up roughly 0.58%. Peripheral blood CD8+ and CD4+ T cells were profiled by TCR beta sequencing. After removal of 8 bases from V and 7 bases from J, the junction contained 11 bases not matched to a gene. The CDR3 is 15 residues long. Per germline, CDR1 LNHDA and CDR2 SQIVND (reference sequence).

This TCR derives from a human donor in good health. The sample taken for sequencing was CD8+ T cells from PBMCs. V gene TRBV19 combines with J gene TRBJ2-2; 9 nucleotides agree with TRBD1. The CDR3 DNA is TGTGCCAGTTGCGAGACGGGACAGGGCCACGGGGAGCTGTTTTTT. Translating gives CASCETGQGHGELFF.